The 32 T cell receptor beta chains below come from one sample, sequenced in a study of human T cells and chemical hapten exposure. Each CDR3 protein is one row after TCRdb ran MiXCR on the RACE reads. The sample includes 270,000 or so distinct CDR3 sequences, roughly 8% of them seen just once. Time point described: pre-sensitization, week 0. Treatment specified: therapeutic diphenylcyclopropenone sensitization with weekly scalp DPC. The sequencing here drew on whole blood, taken in connection with sensitization to the hapten diphenylcyclopropenone (DPC). Every receptor here comes from a young man with alopecia areata. Some clones in this sample may be carry-over from other donors' samples.

This clonotype was recorded many times. This chain links TRBV7-2 with TRBJ1-1; D gene uncertain. Germline CDR1 is SGHTA and CDR2 is FQGNSA. The CDR3 loop spans 14 amino acids. Deletions cut 3 bases from V and 0 bases from J, with 8 bases between. The CDR3 region is CASSFTDMNTEAFF. The CDR3 DNA reads as TGTGCCAGCAGCTTCACAGACATGAACACTGAAGCTTTCTTT.

This clonotype occurred a few times. The V and J genes are TRBV20-1 and TRBJ1-2; 9 nucleotides line up with TRBD1. CDR3 length: 15 amino acids. V trimming: 0 bases; J trimming: 6 bases; junction bases outside the gene matches: 8. Germline V lookup: CDR1 DFQATT, CDR2 SNEGSKA (reference sequence). The CDR3 region has the DNA TGCAGTGCTAGAGATGTTTGGACAGGGGAGGATGGCTACACCTTC. Protein sequence: CSARDVWTGEDGYTF.

The sample holds a few counts of this clonotype. V usage is TRBV2 and J usage is TRBJ2-1; 15 nucleotides match TRBD2. Per the germline V gene, CDR1 is SNHLY and CDR2 is FYNNEI. Unmatched junction bases numbered 3, after V lost 8 bases and J lost 4 bases. This CDR3 is 15 amino acids long. CDR3: CASLGLAGGYNEQFF. In DNA form, the CDR3 reads TGTGCCAGCCTAGGACTAGCGGGGGGGTACAATGAGCAGTTCTTC.

This chain joins TRBV18 and TRBJ2-2, with 7 bases that match TRBD1. The germline gives CDR1 KGHSH, CDR2 LQKENI. The trim removed 3 bases at V and 0 bases at J, leaving 4 bases unmatched. The CDR3 runs 16 residues. CDR3 coding DNA: TGTGCCAGCTCACCGCCCGGGACAGCGAACACCGGGGAGCTGTTTTTT. Amino acid sequence: CASSPPGTANTGELFF. Full variable domain (outside the CDR3, taken from reference TRBV18 and TRBJ2-2): NAGVMQNPRHLVRRRGQEARLRCSPMKGHSHVYWYRQLPEEGLKFMVYLQKENIIDESGMPKERFSAEFPKEGPSILRIQQVVRGDSAAYFCASSPPGTANTGELFFGEGSRLTVL.

This clonotype was picked up many times. The chain links TRBV6-5 to TRBJ2-7; D unclear. The germline gives CDR1 MNHEY, CDR2 SVGAGI. Trimming cost V 8 bases and J 0 bases, with 8 bases left between them. This CDR3 is built from 12 residues. CDR3 loop: CASSDPSYEQYF. The DNA for the CDR3 is TGTGCCAGCTCGGACCCCTCCTACGAGCAGTACTTC.

The chain combines TRBV7-2 with TRBJ2-1; D possibly corresponds to TRBD2 (6 bases). Germline assignment: CDR1 SGHTA and CDR2 FQGNSA. CDR3 length: 15 amino acids. V was cut by 6 bases and J by 7 bases, with 19 bases left in between. DNA for the CDR3: TGTGCCAGCAGTCCCCGGGACCTTGGGGGGAATGAGCAGTTCTTC. This encodes CASSPRDLGGNEQFF.

The V call is TRBV12-3 or TRBV12-4, the J call TRBJ1-1, with no clear D. The V end lost 2 bases, the J end lost 5 bases, and 3 bases lay between the germline ends. The CDR3 is 11 amino acids. Here the CDR3 reads CASSLKTEAFF. The CDR3 nucleotides read TGTGCCAGCAGTTTAAAAACTGAAGCTTTCTTT.

Only a few counts were recorded for this clonotype. The junction and the germline gene differ at one end; a read error may be behind it. The V call is TRBV6-2 or TRBV6-3, the J call TRBJ2-1; D possibly uses TRBD1 or TRBD2 (5 bases each). This CDR3 spans 12 amino acids. The V gene's germline CDR1 is MNHEY and CDR2 SVGEGT. The CDR3 nucleotides are TGTGCCAGCAGAAGGTTAATGGGGGTTCCGATCTTC. This encodes CASRRLMGVPIF.

Many counts were recorded for this clonotype. This sequence joins TRBV5-6 and TRBJ2-2; 8 positions agree with TRBD1. Germline CDR1 is SGHDT and CDR2 is YYEEEE. Trimming at V came to 6 bases and at J to 5 bases, leaving 6 bases not matched to a gene. The CDR3 totals 14 residues. The CDR3 here is CASTRTGMTGELFF. CDR3 nucleotide sequence: TGTGCCAGCACCCGGACAGGGATGACCGGGGAGCTGTTTTTT.

This chain connects TRBV14 to TRBJ1-4, with 8 bases matching TRBD1. The CDR3 contains 16 residues. The germline CDR1 and CDR2 sequences are SGHDN and FVKESK. The V gene end was trimmed by 5 bases and the J gene end by 8 bases; junction bases not matched to a gene: 13. CDR3 sequence: CASSEAPWTGYEKLFF. Written as DNA, the CDR3 is TGTGCCAGCAGCGAAGCCCCGTGGACAGGGTACGAAAAACTGTTTTTT.

This clonotype was detected a few times. The chain recombines TRBV7-8 with TRBJ1-5; 10 positions match TRBD1. Germline V gene data show CDR1 as SGHVS and CDR2 as FQNEAQ. This CDR3 region has 18 residues. V lost 5 bases to trimming and J lost 0 bases; unmatched junction nucleotides: 10. The CDR3 here is CASSTRDRGGYSNQPQHF. CDR3 bases: TGTGCCAGCAGCACGCGGGACAGGGGCGGGTATAGCAATCAGCCCCAGCATTTT.

The V gene is TRBV12-3 or TRBV12-4, the J gene TRBJ2-1; tentatively, D is TRBD1 (5 bases). V was trimmed by 6 bases and J by 7 bases, leaving 16 bases between them. CDR3 length: 14 residues. DNA for the CDR3: TGTGCCAGCAGCCCCGGGTCCGCAGGGAATGAGCAGTTCTTC. Translation: CASSPGSAGNEQFF.

This clonotype was recorded many times. The CDR3 bases are TGCAGCGTTGAAGATCATGACTATGGCTACACCTTC. This sequence encodes CSVEDHDYGYTF. The chain combines TRBV29-1 with TRBJ1-2; D unclear. Trimming left V 0 bases short and J 3 bases short, with 5 bases between. The CDR3 covers 12 residues. The germline V gene has CDR1 SQVTM and CDR2 ANQGSEA.

V gene TRBV20-1 combines with J gene TRBJ1-6; 7 nucleotides line up with TRBD1. CDR3 length equals 13 residues. With V trimmed by 6 bases and J by 3 bases, 2 bases remained unmatched. CDR1 and CDR2 (germline): DFQATT, SNEGSKA (reference sequence). CDR3 DNA: TGCAGTGCCGGGACAGACTATAATTCACCCCTCCACTTT. Amino acids: CSAGTDYNSPLHF.

At least ten counts were recorded for this clonotype. This chain joins TRBV4-3 and TRBJ1-1; 7 bases align to TRBD1. The germline V gene has CDR1 LGHNA and CDR2 YSLEER. V lost 3 bases, J lost 5 bases, and 15 bases stayed unmatched. The CDR3 has 17 amino acids. The CDR3 here is CASSHNLQGGPRTEAFF. The CDR3 bases are TGCGCCAGCAGCCATAACCTTCAGGGGGGACCGAGGACTGAAGCTTTCTTT.

V is TRBV11-2 and J is TRBJ1-1; D remains unclear. The CDR3 totals 13 residues. The V end lost 5 bases, the J end lost 6 bases, and 13 bases lay between the germline ends. Germline V CDR1 and CDR2: SGHAT, FQNNGV. CDR3: CASSQLRDAEAFF. CDR3 bases: TGTGCCAGCAGCCAACTAAGGGATGCTGAAGCTTTCTTT. Drawing the rest from reference TRBV11-2 and TRBJ1-1, the complete variable domain is EAGVAQSPRYKIIEKRQSVAFWCNPISGHATLYWYQQILGQGPKLLIQFQNNGVVDDSQLPKDRFSAERLKGVDSTLKIQPAKLEDSAVYLCASSQLRDAEAFFGQGTRLTVV.

This clonotype was seen ten or more times. The J gene is TRBJ2-3, the V gene TRBV3-1; the D is unclear. This CDR3 spans 14 amino acids. Germline-derived CDR1 and CDR2 are LGHDT and YNNKEL (reference sequence). V shed 1 base and J shed 5 bases, with 10 bases lying between them. The DNA for the CDR3 is TGTGCCAGCAGCCAAGGTAGTTGGCGAGATACGCAGTATTTT. Translated: CASSQGSWRDTQYF.

The table lists this clonotype with a few counts. The rearrangement links TRBV28 to TRBJ2-1; a weak D match, TRBD2 (6 bases). Per the germline V gene, CDR1 is MDHEN and CDR2 is SYDVKM. V was shortened by 5 bases and J by 2 bases, with 10 bases between the two germline ends. This CDR3 region has 14 residues. As DNA, the CDR3 is TGTGCCAGCAGTCCGGGGGACCCCTACAATGAGCAGTTCTTC. Translating gives CASSPGDPYNEQFF.

This clonotype has only a few counts. V usage is TRBV4-1 and J usage is TRBJ2-1; D is ambiguous. With 4 bases removed from V and 6 bases from J, the gap between germline ends came to 10 bases. Germline assignment: CDR1 MGHRA and CDR2 YSYEKL. The CDR3 is 13 residues long. CDR3 in DNA: TGCGCCAGCAGCCGGAACGACTTCAATGAGCAGTTCTTC. It codes for CASSRNDFNEQFF.

This clonotype appeared a few times. The chain employs TRBV29-1 and TRBJ2-3; perhaps TRBD2 as D (6 bases). Germline V gene lookup returns CDR1 SQVTM and CDR2 ANQGSEA. This CDR3 region has 15 residues. With 2 bases removed from V and 1 base from J, the gap between germline ends came to 13 bases. The CDR3 region is CSVEWEEFGTDTQYF. CDR3 nucleotide sequence: TGCAGCGTTGAATGGGAGGAGTTCGGCACAGATACGCAGTATTTT.

This clonotype was recorded a few times. V and J are TRBV6-1 and TRBJ1-5; no clear D. The CDR3 length is 16 residues. Germline V gives CDR1 MNHNS, CDR2 SASEGT. The V and J ends lost 3 bases and 0 bases respectively, with 12 bases between them. The DNA for the CDR3 is TGTGCCAGCAGTGATTTGCGGGGTTATAGCAATCAGCCCCAGCATTTT. Its translation: CASSDLRGYSNQPQHF.

In this sample, this clonotype turned up many times. V and J are TRBV28 and TRBJ2-7; D ambiguous. CDR1 MDHEN and CDR2 SYDVKM come from the germline V gene. Deletions cut 6 bases from V and 3 bases from J, with 3 bases between. This CDR3 spans 10 amino acids. CDR3 sequence: CASRGYEQYF. The CDR3 bases are TGTGCCAGCAGGGGCTACGAGCAGTACTTC.

This clonotype was counted between two and nine times. This chain links TRBV20-1 with TRBJ2-5; the match to TRBD1 covers 9 bases. This CDR3 spans 14 amino acids. Germline V gene lookup returns CDR1 DFQATT and CDR2 SNEGSKA (reference sequence). Unmatched junction bases numbered 8, after V lost 5 bases and J lost 4 bases. The CDR3 is CSAQPDRGTETQYF. CDR3 DNA sequence: TGCAGTGCTCAACCGGACAGGGGAACAGAGACCCAGTACTTC.

The rearrangement uses TRBV5-1 and TRBJ2-3; TRBD2 matches at 7 bases. Trimming took 0 bases from V and 1 from J; bases not matched to a gene: 11. CDR1 is SGHRS and CDR2 is YFSETQ in the germline V gene. The CDR3 has 18 amino acids. In DNA form, the CDR3 reads TGCGCCAGCAGCTTGGCACTAGCGTCCGGACGTGGCACAGATACGCAGTATTTT. Translation: CASSLALASGRGTDTQYF.

This clonotype appeared a few times. The chain employs TRBV4-2 and TRBJ1-1; D is unclear. V lost 0 bases and J 6 bases, leaving 8 bases between the germline ends. Germline CDR1 reads LGHNA; CDR2 reads YNFKEQ. The CDR3 has 13 residues. For the CDR3, the DNA is TGTGCCAGCAGCCAAGATGCTTTCCCTGAAGCTTTCTTT. Protein sequence: CASSQDAFPEAFF.

The chain carries TRBV28 and TRBJ2-5; either TRBD1 or TRBD2 may supply D (5 bases each). The CDR3 runs 13 residues. CDR1 and CDR2 from the germline V gene are MDHEN and SYDVKM. V was pared by 5 bases and J by 2 bases, with 9 bases between. CDR3 nucleotides: TGTGCCAGCAGTGGGGACGGGCAAGAGACCCAGTACTTC. Its protein product is CASSGDGQETQYF.

This clonotype came up a few times. This sequence joins TRBV12-3 or TRBV12-4 and TRBJ2-5; unclear D gene. The V end was cut by 6 bases, the J end by 5 bases, with 16 bases between. CDR3 length equals 14 residues. CDR3 nucleotide sequence: TGTGCCAGCAGCCCCCCTTTGCATTTGGAGACCCAGTACTTC. Protein: CASSPPLHLETQYF.

This clonotype was observed a few times. V is TRBV6-2 or TRBV6-3 and J is TRBJ2-1; D unclear. Germline V gives CDR1 MNHEY, CDR2 SVGEGT. The CDR3 sequence is 17 residues long. The ends were cut back, 2 bases at V and 6 bases at J, with 20 bases in the middle. The CDR3 DNA follows: TGTGCCAGCAGTTACGAATCCCCTGGACGCCCTCGCAATGAGCAGTTCTTC. Encoded protein: CASSYESPGRPRNEQFF.

This clonotype was observed a few times. The V call is TRBV5-1, the J call TRBJ2-3; 8 positions match TRBD1. This CDR3 is 16 amino acids long. Germline CDR1 SGHRS, CDR2 YFSETQ. With 4 bases clipped from V and 0 bases from J, the junction kept 7 bases outside the gene matches. CDR3 sequence (DNA): TGCGCCAGCAGCAGTTTACAGGGGGTGAGCACAGATACGCAGTATTTT. Translating gives CASSSLQGVSTDTQYF.

The V call is TRBV7-3, the J call TRBJ1-1, with 8 bases that match TRBD1. The V segment lost 5 bases and the J segment 7 bases; nucleotides outside the gene matches: 6. This CDR3 has 13 amino acids. The germline V gene has CDR1 SGHTA and CDR2 FQGTGA. The CDR3 DNA sequence: TGTGCCAGCAGCCCCGGGACAGGTAATGAAGCTTTCTTT. This sequence encodes CASSPGTGNEAFF.

This clonotype has more than one count but fewer than ten. The chain uses TRBV6-5 and TRBJ2-4, with a possible D match to TRBD1 (5 bases). Per germline, CDR1 MNHEY and CDR2 SVGAGI. This CDR3 has 16 residues. The ends were cut back, 3 bases at V and 0 bases at J, with 12 bases in the middle. CDR3 nucleotides: TGTGCCAGCAGTTATGGGGCAGCCATAGCCAAAAACATTCAGTACTTC. It yields the protein CASSYGAAIAKNIQYF.

This clonotype was recorded a few times. The V and J genes are TRBV3-1 and TRBJ2-3, with D hard to call. This CDR3 region has 14 residues. V dropped 1 base and J dropped 6 bases, with 11 bases sitting between them. Germline loops: CDR1 LGHDT, CDR2 YNNKEL (reference sequence). The CDR3, as DNA: TGTGCCAGCAGCCAAGCTGTCGTTGGGGATACGCAGTATTTT. Translating gives CASSQAVVGDTQYF.